This TCR beta chain emerged from a study of blood T cell repertoires in COVID-19. Study in general: Donors in the United States, Italy and Spain gave samples during acute or convalescent COVID-19. In each case, the material was cDNA or gDNA derived from T cells, B-cell-depleted T cells, or PBMCs.

As processed by the authors: Estimates of nucleated cell counts were drawn from the amplification of reference gene primers. Profiling relied on immunoSEQ multiplex PCR, and the TCRdb table lists in-frame clones only, not all of them. Clone size and V and J calls were adopted from that table, with D and trimming inferred from the DNA. This table has about 44,000 clones, approximately 82% appearing once. Deletions cut 0 bases from V and 4 bases from J, with 10 bases between. This CDR3 spans 15 amino acids. Looked up from germline, CDR1 is MNHEY and CDR2 is SVGAGI. The sequence was collected from a woman in her 70s with acute or convalescent COVID-19. The sample consisted of peripheral blood. V usage is TRBV6-5 and J usage is TRBJ1-5; tentatively, D is TRBD1 (6 bases). CDR3 residues: CASSYSAGANQPQHF. The CDR3 bases are TGTGCCAGCAGTTACTCGGCAGGGGCAAATCAGCCCCAGCATTTT.